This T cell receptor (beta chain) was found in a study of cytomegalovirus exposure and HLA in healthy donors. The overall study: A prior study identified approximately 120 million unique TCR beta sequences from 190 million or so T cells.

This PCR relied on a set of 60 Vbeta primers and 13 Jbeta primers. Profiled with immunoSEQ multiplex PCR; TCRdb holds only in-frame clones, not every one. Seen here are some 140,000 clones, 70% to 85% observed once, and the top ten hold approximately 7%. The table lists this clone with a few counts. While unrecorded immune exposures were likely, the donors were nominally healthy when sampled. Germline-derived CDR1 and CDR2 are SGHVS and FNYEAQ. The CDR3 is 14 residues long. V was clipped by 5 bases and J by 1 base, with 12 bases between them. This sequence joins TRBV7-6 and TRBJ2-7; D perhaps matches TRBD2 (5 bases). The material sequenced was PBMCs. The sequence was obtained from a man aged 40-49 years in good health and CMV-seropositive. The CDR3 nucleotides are TGTGCCAGCAGCCAAAGCGGAAGATCCTACGAGCAGTACTTC. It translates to CASSQSGRSYEQYF.